This TCR beta chain was profiled in a study of cytomegalovirus exposure and HLA in healthy donors. Whole-study findings and limits: The classifier reportedly diagnosed cytomegalovirus status with high sensitivity and specificity.

Sampled while nominally healthy, donors likely had unrecorded immune exposures. As to this clone: Its target is unknown.

The CDR3 is 11 amino acids. Trimming removed 2 bases at V and 9 bases at J, with 10 bases between. Germline lookup yields CDR1 SQVTM and CDR2 ANQGSEA. Primers for the PCR totalled 60 Vbeta and 13 Jbeta. The data were produced by immunoSEQ multiplex PCR, yet TCRdb's version contains in-frame clones alone and is incomplete. The table records tens of thousands of clones, around three quarters of them present only once. The sequencing input was PBMCs. The V and J genes are TRBV29-1 and TRBJ1-1; unclear D gene. The source of this sequence is a man in his forties in good health and CMV-seronegative. DNA of the CDR3: TGCAGCGTTGAACCTCAGTCCCAAGCTTTCTTT. This gives the protein CSVEPQSQAFF.